This T cell receptor beta chain stems from a study of blood T cell repertoires in COVID-19. Study at large: Acute-phase and convalescent COVID-19 samples originated in the United States, Italy and Spain. The cDNA or gDNA used as material had been derived from T cells, B-cell-depleted T cells, or PBMCs.

The authors' processing: By means of reference gene primer amplification, nucleated cell counts were estimated. Sequencing used immunoSEQ multiplex PCR; TCRdb keeps in-frame clones, though not all of them. V and J calls and clone size are given by that table; D and trimming were obtained from the DNA. The repertoire consists of about half a million clones, with approximately 85% occurring once and the leading ten covering about 3.2%. This CDR3 has 15 amino acids. In germline, CDR1 is LNHNV, CDR2 YYDKDF (reference sequence). V was clipped by 5 bases and J by 1 base, with 13 bases between them. The chain carries TRBV15 and TRBJ2-3; the D gene is possibly TRBD1 (6 bases). The specimen sequenced was peripheral blood. The clonotype comes from a human donor in a cohort sampled during active COVID-19. The CDR3 loop reads CATSANRAGTDTQYF. CDR3 in DNA: TGTGCCACCAGCGCAAACAGGGCAGGCACAGATACGCAGTATTTT.